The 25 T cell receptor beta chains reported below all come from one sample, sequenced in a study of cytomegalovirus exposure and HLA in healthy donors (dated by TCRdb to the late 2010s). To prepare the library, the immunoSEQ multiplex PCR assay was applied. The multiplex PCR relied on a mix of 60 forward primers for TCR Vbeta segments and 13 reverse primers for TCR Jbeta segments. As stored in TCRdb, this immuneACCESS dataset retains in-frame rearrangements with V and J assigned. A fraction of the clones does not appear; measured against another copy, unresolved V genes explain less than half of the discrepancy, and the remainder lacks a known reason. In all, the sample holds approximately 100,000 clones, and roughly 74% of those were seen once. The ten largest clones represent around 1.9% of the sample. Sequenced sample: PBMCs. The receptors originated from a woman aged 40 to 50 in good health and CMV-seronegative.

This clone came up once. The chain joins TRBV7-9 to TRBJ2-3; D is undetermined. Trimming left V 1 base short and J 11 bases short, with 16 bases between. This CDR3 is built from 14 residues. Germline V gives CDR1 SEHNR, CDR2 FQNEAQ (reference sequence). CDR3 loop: CASSLDAHPIGQYF. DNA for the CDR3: TGTGCCAGCAGCTTAGATGCGCACCCCATTGGGCAGTATTTT.

CDR3 nucleotide sequence: TGTGCCAGCAGCTTAATCCACAACTCCTACAATGAGCAGTTCTTC. Translation gives CASSLIHNSYNEQFF. The chain recombines TRBV7-3 with TRBJ2-1, with D uncertain. CDR1 and CDR2 from the germline V gene are SGHTA and FQGTGA. The CDR3 extends over 15 amino acids. Trimming shortened V by 1 base and J by 0 bases, and 7 bases separated the two germline ends.

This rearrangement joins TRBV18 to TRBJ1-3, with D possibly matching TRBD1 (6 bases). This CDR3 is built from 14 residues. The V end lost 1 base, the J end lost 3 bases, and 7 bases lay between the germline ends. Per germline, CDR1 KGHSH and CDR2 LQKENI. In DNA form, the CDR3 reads TGTGCCAGCTCACCACAGGGGGTTGGAAACACCATATATTTT. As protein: CASSPQGVGNTIYF.

CDR3 bases: TGTGCCAGCAGTAGTGATCGGGACAGGGGGCTTGAGCAGTACTTC. It encodes CASSSDRDRGLEQYF. V gene TRBV28 combines with J gene TRBJ2-7; 12 bases are shared with TRBD1. This CDR3 is 15 amino acids long. In germline, CDR1 is MDHEN, CDR2 SYDVKM. The ends lost 5 bases at V and 7 bases at J; junction bases unmatched: 9. The complete variable domain, with remaining parts taken from reference TRBV28 and TRBJ2-7, reads DVKVTQSSRYLVKRTGEKVFLECVQDMDHENMFWYRQDPGLGLRLIYFSYDVKMKEKGDIPEGYSVSREKKERFSLILESASTNQTSMYLCASSSDRDRGLEQYFGPGTRLTVT.

The CDR3 spells CASALRGGNGAFF. CDR3 coding DNA: TGTGCTAGTGCCCTGAGAGGGGGCAACGGGGCTTTCTTT. V usage is TRBV12-5 and J usage is TRBJ1-1; 7 bases match TRBD1. The CDR3 extends over 13 amino acids. V lost 7 bases and J lost 11; bases outside the gene matches: 13. Germline values: CDR1 LGHNT, CDR2 FRNRAP.

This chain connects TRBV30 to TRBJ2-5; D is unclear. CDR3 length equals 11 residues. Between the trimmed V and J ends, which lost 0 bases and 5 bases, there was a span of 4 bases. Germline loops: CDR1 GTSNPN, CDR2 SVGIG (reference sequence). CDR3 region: CAWSVGETQYF. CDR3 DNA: TGTGCCTGGAGTGTCGGGGAGACCCAGTACTTC.

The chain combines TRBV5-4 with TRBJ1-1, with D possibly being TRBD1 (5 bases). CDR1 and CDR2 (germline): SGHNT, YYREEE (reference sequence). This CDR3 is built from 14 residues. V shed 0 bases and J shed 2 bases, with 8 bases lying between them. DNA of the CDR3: TGTGCCAGCAGCTTGGCAGGGCCTAACACTGAAGCTTTCTTT. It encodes CASSLAGPNTEAFF.

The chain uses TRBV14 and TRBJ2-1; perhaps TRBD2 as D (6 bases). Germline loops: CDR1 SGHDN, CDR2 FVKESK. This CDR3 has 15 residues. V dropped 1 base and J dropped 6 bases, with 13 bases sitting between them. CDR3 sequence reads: CASSQGEAPSNEQFF. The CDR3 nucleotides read TGTGCCAGCAGCCAAGGGGAGGCCCCCTCCAATGAGCAGTTCTTC.

CDR3 in DNA: TGTGCCTGGAACCGCGCCACAGATACGCAGTATTTT. This translates into CAWNRATDTQYF. The V call is TRBV30, the J call TRBJ2-3; the D is unclear. The CDR3 loop spans 12 amino acids. Germline loops: CDR1 GTSNPN, CDR2 SVGIG (reference sequence). Trimming took off 4 bases at V and 2 bases at J, with 7 bases between the two ends.

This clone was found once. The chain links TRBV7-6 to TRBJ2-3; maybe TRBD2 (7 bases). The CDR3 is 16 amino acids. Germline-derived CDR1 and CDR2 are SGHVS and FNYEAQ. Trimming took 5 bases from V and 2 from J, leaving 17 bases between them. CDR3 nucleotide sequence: TGTGCCAGCAGCCAAGGGGGGGAACAGATCACAGATACGCAGTATTTT. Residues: CASSQGGEQITDTQYF.

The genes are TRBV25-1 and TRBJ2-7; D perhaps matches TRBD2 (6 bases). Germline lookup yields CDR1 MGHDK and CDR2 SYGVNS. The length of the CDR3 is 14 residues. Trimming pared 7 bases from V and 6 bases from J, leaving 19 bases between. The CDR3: CASTESGGAGEQYF. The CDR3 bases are TGTGCCAGCACCGAGAGTGGCGGGGCGGGCGAGCAGTACTTC.

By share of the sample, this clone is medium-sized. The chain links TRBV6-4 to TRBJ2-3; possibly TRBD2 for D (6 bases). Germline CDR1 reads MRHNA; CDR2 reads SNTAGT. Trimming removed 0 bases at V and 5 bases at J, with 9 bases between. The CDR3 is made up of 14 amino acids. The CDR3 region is CASSDSPGGDTQYF. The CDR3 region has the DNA TGTGCCAGCAGTGACTCTCCCGGGGGAGATACGCAGTATTTT.

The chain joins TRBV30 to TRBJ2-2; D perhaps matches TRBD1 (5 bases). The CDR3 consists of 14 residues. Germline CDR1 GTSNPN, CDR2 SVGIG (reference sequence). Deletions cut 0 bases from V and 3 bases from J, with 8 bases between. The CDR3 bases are TGTGCCTGGAGTGTACAGGTGGACACCGGGGAGCTGTTTTTT. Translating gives CAWSVQVDTGELFF.

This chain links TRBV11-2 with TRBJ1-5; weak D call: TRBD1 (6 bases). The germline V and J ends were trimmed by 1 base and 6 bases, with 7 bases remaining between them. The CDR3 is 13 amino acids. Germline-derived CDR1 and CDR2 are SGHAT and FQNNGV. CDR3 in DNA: TGTGCCAGCAGCTTAGCCAGGGGTCAGCCCCAGCATTTT. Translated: CASSLARGQPQHF.

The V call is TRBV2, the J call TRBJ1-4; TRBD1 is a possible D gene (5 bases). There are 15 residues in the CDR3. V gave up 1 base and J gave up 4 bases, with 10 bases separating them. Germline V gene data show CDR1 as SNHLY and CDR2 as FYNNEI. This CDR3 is CASSEGGSLNEKLFF. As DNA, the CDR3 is TGTGCCAGCAGTGAAGGGGGCAGTCTTAATGAAAAACTGTTTTTT.

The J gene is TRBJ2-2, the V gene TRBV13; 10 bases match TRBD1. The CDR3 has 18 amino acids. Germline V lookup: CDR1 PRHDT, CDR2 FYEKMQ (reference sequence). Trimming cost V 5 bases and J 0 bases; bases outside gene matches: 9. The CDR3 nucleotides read TGTGCCAGCAGCCGGGACAGGGGCTTGGGACCGAACACCGGGGAGCTGTTTTTT. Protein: CASSRDRGLGPNTGELFF.

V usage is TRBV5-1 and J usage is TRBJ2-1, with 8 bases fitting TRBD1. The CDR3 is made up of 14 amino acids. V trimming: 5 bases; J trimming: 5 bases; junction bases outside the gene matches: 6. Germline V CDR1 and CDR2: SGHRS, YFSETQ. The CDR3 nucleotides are TGCGCCAGCAGGACCGGGACAGGCAACAATGAGCAGTTCTTC. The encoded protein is CASRTGTGNNEQFF.

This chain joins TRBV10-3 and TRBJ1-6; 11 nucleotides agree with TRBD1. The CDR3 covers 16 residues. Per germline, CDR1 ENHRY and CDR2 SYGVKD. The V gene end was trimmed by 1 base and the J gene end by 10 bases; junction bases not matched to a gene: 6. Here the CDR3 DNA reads TGTGCCATCAGTGAGTTTGGACAGGGGGCACTCTCACCCCTCCACTTT. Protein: CAISEFGQGALSPLHF.

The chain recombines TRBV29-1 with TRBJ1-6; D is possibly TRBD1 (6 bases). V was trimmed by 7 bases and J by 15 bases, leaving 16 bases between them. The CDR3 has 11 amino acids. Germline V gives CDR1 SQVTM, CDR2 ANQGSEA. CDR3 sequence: CSAGTSFRLHF. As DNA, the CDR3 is TGCAGCGCCGGGACATCCTTCCGCCTCCACTTT. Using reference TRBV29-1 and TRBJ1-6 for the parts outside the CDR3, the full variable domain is SAVISQKPSRDICQRGTSLTIQCQVDSQVTMMFWYRQQPGQSLTLIATANQGSEATYESGFVIDKFPISRPNLTFSTLTVSNMSPEDSSIYLCSAGTSFRLHFGNGTRLTVT.

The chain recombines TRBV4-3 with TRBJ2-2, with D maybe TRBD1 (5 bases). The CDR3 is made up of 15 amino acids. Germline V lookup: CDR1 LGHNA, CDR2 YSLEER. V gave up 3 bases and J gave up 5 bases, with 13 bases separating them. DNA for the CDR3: TGCGCCAGCAGCCACCAGGGCAAAAGGACCGGGGAGCTGTTTTTT. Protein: CASSHQGKRTGELFF.

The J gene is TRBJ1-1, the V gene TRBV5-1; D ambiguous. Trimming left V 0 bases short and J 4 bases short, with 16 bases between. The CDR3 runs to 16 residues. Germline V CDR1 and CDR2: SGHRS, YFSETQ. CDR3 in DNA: TGCGCCAGCAGCTTGGAACAAGGGTTGGCGGGCACTGAAGCTTTCTTT. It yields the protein CASSLEQGLAGTEAFF.

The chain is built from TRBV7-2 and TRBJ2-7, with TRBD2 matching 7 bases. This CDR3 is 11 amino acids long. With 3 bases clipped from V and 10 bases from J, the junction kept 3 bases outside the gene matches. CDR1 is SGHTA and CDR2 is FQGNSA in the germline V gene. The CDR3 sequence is CASSLGGAQYF. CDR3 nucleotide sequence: TGTGCCAGCAGCTTGGGAGGGGCACAGTACTTC.

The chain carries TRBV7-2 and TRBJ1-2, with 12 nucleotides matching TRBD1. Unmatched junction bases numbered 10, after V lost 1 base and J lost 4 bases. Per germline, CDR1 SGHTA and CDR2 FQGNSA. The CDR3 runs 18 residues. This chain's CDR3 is CASSLVTGQGAFGYGYTF. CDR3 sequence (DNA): TGTGCCAGCAGCTTAGTAACGGGACAGGGGGCATTCGGCTATGGCTACACCTTC.

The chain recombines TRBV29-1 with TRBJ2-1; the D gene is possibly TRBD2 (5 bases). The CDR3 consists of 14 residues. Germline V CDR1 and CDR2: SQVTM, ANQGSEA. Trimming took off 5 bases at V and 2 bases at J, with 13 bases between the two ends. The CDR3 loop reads CSVHGGGPYNEQFF. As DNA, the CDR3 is TGCAGCGTTCATGGCGGAGGCCCCTACAATGAGCAGTTCTTC.

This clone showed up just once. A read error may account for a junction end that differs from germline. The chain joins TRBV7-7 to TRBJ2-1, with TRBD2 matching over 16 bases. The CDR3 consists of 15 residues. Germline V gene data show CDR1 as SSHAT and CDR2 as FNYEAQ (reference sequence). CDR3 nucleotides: TGTGCTAGCAGCCGGGGACTAGCGGGAGGGGAAGAGCAGTTCTTC. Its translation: CASSRGLAGGEEQFF.